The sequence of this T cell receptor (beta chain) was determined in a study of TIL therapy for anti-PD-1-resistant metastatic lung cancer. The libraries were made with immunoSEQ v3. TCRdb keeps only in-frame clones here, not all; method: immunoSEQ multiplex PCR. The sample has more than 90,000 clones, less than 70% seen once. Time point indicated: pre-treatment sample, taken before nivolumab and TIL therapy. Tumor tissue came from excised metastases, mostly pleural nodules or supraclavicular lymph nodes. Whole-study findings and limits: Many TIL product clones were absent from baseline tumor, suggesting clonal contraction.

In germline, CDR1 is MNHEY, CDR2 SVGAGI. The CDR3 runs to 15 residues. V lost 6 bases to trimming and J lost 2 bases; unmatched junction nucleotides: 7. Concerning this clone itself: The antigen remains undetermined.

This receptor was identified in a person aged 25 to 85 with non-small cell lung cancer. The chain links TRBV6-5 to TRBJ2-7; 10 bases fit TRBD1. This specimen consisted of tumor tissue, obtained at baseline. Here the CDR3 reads CASRTRDRGTYEQYF. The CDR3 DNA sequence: TGTGCCAGCAGAACTAGGGACAGGGGTACCTACGAGCAGTACTTC.